The clone carrying this T cell receptor beta chain came up a few times. Its antigen is not identified. CDR1 SGHTA and CDR2 FQGNSA come from the germline V gene. V lost 5 bases and J lost 4, with 14 bases in between. CDR3 length equals 14 residues. Expressed TCRB transcripts got sequenced, as all isolated RNA was reverse transcribed. Measured with immunoSEQ multiplex PCR; TCRdb has only the in-frame clones, and not every one. The table shows around 160,000 clones, with about 50% occurring only once. The data derive from a study of beta chain features in type 1 diabetes. Study-level findings and limits: A moderate, significant TCRB CDR3 shortening appeared in type 1 diabetes across four CD4+ subsets.

The sequenced sample consisted of Tregs from blood. The sequence derives from a man younger than 35 in good health. The chain couples TRBV7-2 to TRBJ1-2; D remains ambiguous. The CDR3 protein is CASSPMGQSYGYTF. Written as DNA, the CDR3 is TGTGCCAGCAGCCCAATGGGCCAAAGCTATGGCTACACCTTC.